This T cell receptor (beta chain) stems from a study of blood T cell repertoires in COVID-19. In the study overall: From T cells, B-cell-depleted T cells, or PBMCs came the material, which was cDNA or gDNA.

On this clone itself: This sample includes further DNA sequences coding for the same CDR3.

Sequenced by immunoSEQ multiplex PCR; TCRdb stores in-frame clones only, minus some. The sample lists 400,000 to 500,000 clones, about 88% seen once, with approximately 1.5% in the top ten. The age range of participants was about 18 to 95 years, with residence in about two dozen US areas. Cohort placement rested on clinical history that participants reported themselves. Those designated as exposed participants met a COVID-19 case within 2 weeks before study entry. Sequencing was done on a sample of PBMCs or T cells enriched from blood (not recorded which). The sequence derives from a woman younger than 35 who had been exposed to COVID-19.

In DNA, the CDR3 is TGTGCCAGCAGCCTGGGACAGAGCAATCAGCCCCAGCATTTT. It encodes CASSLGQSNQPQHF. The rearrangement joins TRBV3-1 (or the pseudogene TRBV3-2) to TRBJ1-5, with 7 bases lining up with TRBD1. The germline V gene has CDR1 LGHDT and CDR2 YNNKEL (reference sequence). This CDR3 has 14 residues. V dropped 4 bases and J dropped 1; count of bases not matched to a gene: 1.